This T cell receptor (beta chain) is drawn from a study of chemoradiotherapy in HPV16-positive cancers. Some clones are missing from TCRdb's copy, which holds only in-frame ones; the method was immunoSEQ multiplex PCR. The sample holds 12,000 to 15,000 clones, under 95% seen once. Turning to this clone: Its matching antigen is unknown.

Study findings and constraints: The functional HPV-specific definition rests on just a couple of HPV16-positive patients.

This CDR3 contains 14 residues. V lost 3 bases and J lost 1, with 9 bases in between. The V gene's germline CDR1 is SGDLS and CDR2 YYNGEE. This sample comprised blood, obtained from a patient who underwent chemoradiotherapy. The TCR originated in a human donor with HPV-associated anogenital cancer. This chain uses TRBV9 with TRBJ2-3; the D gene is possibly TRBD1 (6 bases). CDR3 nucleotide sequence: TGTGCCAGCAGCGAGGGGACACGCACAGATACGCAGTATTTT. Amino acid sequence: CASSEGTRTDTQYF.